These T cell receptor beta chains were read from a single sample in a study of low-dose radiotherapy and immunotherapy resistance in tumors. In TCRdb, the reads were re-called with MiXCR into one record per CDR3 protein. The data contain around 80,000 distinct CDR3 sequences, over 15% of them seen just once; the ten biggest clones take up approximately 1.3%. The sample in question was PBMCs, obtained after low-dose radiotherapy plus immunotherapy. Every receptor here comes from a male donor with prostate cancer. CDR3s include the opening cysteine and the closing phenylalanine or tryptophan. A D gene is named only where the DNA matches it firmly. Where a row states a size, it is once, few, many or the class of an expanded clone; other rows omit it.

size	V	D	J	DNA	CDR3
many	TRBV12-5	NA	TRBJ2-1	TGTGCTAGTGGGGGGACTGAGCAGTTCTTC	CASGGTEQFF
many	TRBV7-2	NA	TRBJ2-3	TGTGCCAGCAGCTTAGTAGTCACTACCACAGATACGCAGTATTTT	CASSLVVTTTDTQYF
many	TRBV7-8	TRBD2	TRBJ2-1	TGTGCCAGCAGCCCATGGGTTAGGAGCGGGACGAGCTCCTACAATGAGCAGTTCTTC	CASSPWVRSGTSSYNEQFF
many	TRBV28	NA	TRBJ1-5	TGTGCCAGCATTCTCGAGCAGGGAGGCAATCAGCCCCAGCATTTT	CASILEQGGNQPQHF
many	TRBV6-6	NA	TRBJ2-2	TGTGCCAGCATGGGGGCCCCCTCGAACACCGGGGAGCTGTTTTTT	CASMGAPSNTGELFF
many	TRBV10-3	NA	TRBJ2-3	TGTGCCATCAACGGGGATGCAGATACGCAGTATTTT	CAINGDADTQYF
many	TRBV28	NA	TRBJ2-6	TGTGCCAGCAGTTTAGGTTCTGCAGGCTCTGGGGCCAACGTCCTGACTTTC	CASSLGSAGSGANVLTF
many	TRBV12-3/TRBV12-4	NA	TRBJ1-2	TGTGCCAGCAGTCGGTCCCCGGACGGGATCTATGGCTACACCTTC	CASSRSPDGIYGYTF
NA	TRBV19	NA	TRBJ2-1	TGTGCCAGTAAGGAACAGGGCTACAATGAGCAGTTCTTC	CASKEQGYNEQFF
many	TRBV20-1	NA	TRBJ1-4	TGCAGTGCTAGAGATCCTCAGGCCGGTTCGGCAACTAATGAAAAACTGTTTTTT	CSARDPQAGSATNEKLFF
many	TRBV7-2	NA	TRBJ1-2	TGTGCCAGCAGCGCGGACAGCCCTAACTATGGCTACACCTTC	CASSADSPNYGYTF
many	TRBV10-3	TRBD2	TRBJ2-1	TGTGCCACCACCTCGGGGCGGGAGGGTTACAATGAGCAGTTCTTC	CATTSGREGYNEQFF
many	TRBV6-5	NA	TRBJ2-5	TGTGCCAGCAGTTTCGCTGAAGAGACCCAGTACTTC	CASSFAEETQYF
many	TRBV20-1	TRBD2	TRBJ2-7	TGCAGTGCTCACCGCCCTAGCGGGAGGGCAGGGGAGCAGTACTTC	CSAHRPSGRAGEQYF
NA	TRBV2	TRBD2	TRBJ2-1	TGTGCCAGCAGCATGGGACTAGCGGGAGGCAATGAGCAGTTCTTC	CASSMGLAGGNEQFF
many	TRBV5-5	NA	TRBJ2-7	TGTGCCAGCAGCTTGGGACGACCACCCGAGACCTACGAGCAGTACTTC	CASSLGRPPETYEQYF
many	TRBV25-1	NA	TRBJ1-1	TGTGCCAGCAGTGAATATGGTCAGGACACTGAAGCTTTCTTT	CASSEYGQDTEAFF
NA	TRBV6-2/TRBV6-3	NA	TRBJ2-1	TGTGCCAGCAGCCTACAAGCGGGTCGTGAGCAGTTCTTC	CASSLQAGREQFF
many	TRBV20-1	NA	TRBJ2-7	TGCAGTGCTAGACTAGCCTACGAGCAGTACTTC	CSARLAYEQYF
once	TRBV9	NA	TRBJ2-2	NA	CASSVGLHTGELFFF
many	TRBV6-2/TRBV6-3	NA	TRBJ2-6	TGTGCCAGCAGTTACGCACTTACTGGGGCCAACGTCCTGACTTTC	CASSYALTGANVLTF
NA	TRBV18	NA	TRBJ1-1	TGTGCCAGCTCACCTCGGACGAATAGGGGCACTGAAGCTTTCTTT	CASSPRTNRGTEAFF
many	TRBV5-4	NA	TRBJ2-4	TGTGCCAGCAGCTGGGGTGGCCAGTCTGGGGCCAAAAACATTCAGTACTTC	CASSWGGQSGAKNIQYF
many	TRBV10-3	NA	TRBJ2-1	TGTGCCACCGGAAAATTATTAGCGGATGAGCAGTTCTTC	CATGKLLADEQFF
many	TRBV7-2	TRBD1	TRBJ1-3	TGTGCCAGCAGCTTTGGGACAGCAGGGAACACCATATATTTT	CASSFGTAGNTIYF
NA	TRBV28	NA	TRBJ2-4	TGTGCCAGCTCCCGTCGGGAGAACATTCAGTACTTC	CASSRRENIQYF
many	TRBV9	TRBD1	TRBJ2-2	TGTGCCAGCAGCGTAGGGGGATCGATGACAGGGACCGGGGAGCTGTTTTTT	CASSVGGSMTGTGELFF
many	TRBV6-6	NA	TRBJ1-2	TGTGCCAGCAGCTTCGGTACGGGCGGCTACACCTTC	CASSFGTGGYTF
many	TRBV12-3/TRBV12-4	TRBD1	TRBJ2-6	TGTGCCAGCAGCCTTGACAGGGCATCTGGGGCCAACGTCCTGACTTTC	CASSLDRASGANVLTF
many	TRBV7-6	NA	TRBJ2-5	TGTGCCAGCAGCTTAGACGGGGTGGGCAGGGAGGAGACCCAGTACTTC	CASSLDGVGREETQYF
NA	TRBV4-3	TRBD2	TRBJ2-2	TGCGCCAGCAGCCAAGAGCCGACTAGCCACACCGGGGAGCTGTTTTTT	CASSQEPTSHTGELFF
many	TRBV7-3	NA	TRBJ2-1	TGTGCCAGCAGCTTATGGAGTAGCAGCTACAATGAGCAGTTCTTC	CASSLWSSSYNEQFF
many	TRBV6-2/TRBV6-3	NA	TRBJ1-1	TGTGCCAGCAGTTACCTCTGGGGCGCCACTGAAGCTTTCTTT	CASSYLWGATEAFF
many	TRBV7-2	TRBD2	TRBJ2-7	TGTGCCAGCAGCTTTAGCGGGAGGATCCACGAGCAGTACTTC	CASSFSGRIHEQYF
many	TRBV9	TRBD2	TRBJ2-3	TGTGCCAGCAGCGTAGGACTAGCGGCTAGCACAGATACGCAGTATTTT	CASSVGLAASTDTQYF